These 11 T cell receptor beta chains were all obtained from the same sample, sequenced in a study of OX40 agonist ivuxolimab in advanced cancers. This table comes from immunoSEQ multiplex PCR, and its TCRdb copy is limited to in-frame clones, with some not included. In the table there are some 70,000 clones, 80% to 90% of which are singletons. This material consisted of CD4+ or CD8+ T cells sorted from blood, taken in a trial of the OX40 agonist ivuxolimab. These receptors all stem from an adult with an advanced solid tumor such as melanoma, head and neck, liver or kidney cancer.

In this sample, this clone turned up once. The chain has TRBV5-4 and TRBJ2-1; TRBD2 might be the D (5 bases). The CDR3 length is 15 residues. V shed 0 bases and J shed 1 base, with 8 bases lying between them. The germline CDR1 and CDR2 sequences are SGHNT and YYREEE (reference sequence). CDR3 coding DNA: TGTGCCAGCAGCTTGGCCTCGGGATCCTACAATGAGCAGTTCTTC. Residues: CASSLASGSYNEQFF.

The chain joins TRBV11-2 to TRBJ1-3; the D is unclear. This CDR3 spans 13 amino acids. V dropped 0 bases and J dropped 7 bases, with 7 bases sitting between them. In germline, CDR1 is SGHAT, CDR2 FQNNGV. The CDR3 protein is CASSLDLQNTIYF. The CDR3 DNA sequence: TGTGCCAGCAGCTTAGATTTACAGAACACCATATATTTT.

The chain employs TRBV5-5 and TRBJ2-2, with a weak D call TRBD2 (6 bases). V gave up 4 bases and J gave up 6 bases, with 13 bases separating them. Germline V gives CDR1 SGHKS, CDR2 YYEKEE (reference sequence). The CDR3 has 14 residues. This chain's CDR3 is CASSASTGAGELFF. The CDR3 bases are TGTGCCAGCAGCGCCAGCACGGGGGCCGGGGAGCTGTTTTTT.

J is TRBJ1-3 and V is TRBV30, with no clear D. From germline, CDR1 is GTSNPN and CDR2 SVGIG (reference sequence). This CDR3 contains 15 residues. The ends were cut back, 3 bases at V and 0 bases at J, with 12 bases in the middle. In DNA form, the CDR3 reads TGTGCCTGGAGAGCTTTCTTGAACTCTGGAAACACCATATATTTT. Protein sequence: CAWRAFLNSGNTIYF.

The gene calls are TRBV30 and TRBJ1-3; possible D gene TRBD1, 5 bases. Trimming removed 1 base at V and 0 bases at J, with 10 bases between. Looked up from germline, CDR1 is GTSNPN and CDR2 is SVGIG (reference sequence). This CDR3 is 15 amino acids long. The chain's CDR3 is CAWSDDGHSGNTIYF. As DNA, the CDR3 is TGTGCCTGGAGTGACGACGGACACTCTGGAAACACCATATATTTT. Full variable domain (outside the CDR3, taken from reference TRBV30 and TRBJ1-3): SQTIHQWPATLVQPVGSPLSLECTVEGTSNPNLYWYRQAAGRGLQLLFYSVGIGQISSEVPQNLSASRPQDRQFILSSKKLLLSDSGFYLCAWSDDGHSGNTIYFGEGSWLTVV.

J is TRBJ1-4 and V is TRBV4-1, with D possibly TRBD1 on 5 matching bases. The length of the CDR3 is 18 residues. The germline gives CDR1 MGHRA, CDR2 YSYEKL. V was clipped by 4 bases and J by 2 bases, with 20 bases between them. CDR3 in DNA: TGCGCCAGCAGCCCCTCCAGGGTGGGGGAGTCTACTAATGAAAAACTGTTTTTT. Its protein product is CASSPSRVGESTNEKLFF.

The CDR3 loop reads CASSTEPRQGMANTGELFF. The CDR3 nucleotides are TGCGCCAGCAGTACTGAACCTCGACAGGGGATGGCAAACACCGGGGAGCTGTTTTTT. The chain links TRBV4-1 to TRBJ2-2; 8 bases fit TRBD1. The V and J ends lost 6 bases and 2 bases, in that order; junction bases with no gene match: 17. Germline V gene lookup returns CDR1 MGHRA and CDR2 YSYEKL. This CDR3 has 19 amino acids.

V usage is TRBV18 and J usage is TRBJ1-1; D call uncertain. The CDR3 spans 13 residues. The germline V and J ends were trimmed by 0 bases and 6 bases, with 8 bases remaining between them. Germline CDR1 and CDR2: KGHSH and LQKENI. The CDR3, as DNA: TGTGCCAGCTCACCACCATCCGGTCCTGAAGCTTTCTTT. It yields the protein CASSPPSGPEAFF. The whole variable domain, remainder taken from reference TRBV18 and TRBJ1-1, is NAGVMQNPRHLVRRRGQEARLRCSPMKGHSHVYWYRQLPEEGLKFMVYLQKENIIDESGMPKERFSAEFPKEGPSILRIQQVVRGDSAAYFCASSPPSGPEAFFGQGTRLTVV.

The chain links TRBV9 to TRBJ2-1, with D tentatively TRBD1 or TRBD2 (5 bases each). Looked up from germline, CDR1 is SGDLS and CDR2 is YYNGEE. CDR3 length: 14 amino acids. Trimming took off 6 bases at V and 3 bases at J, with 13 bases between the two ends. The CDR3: CASTGPNLYNEQFF. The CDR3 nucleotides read TGTGCCAGCACGGGACCGAACCTCTACAATGAGCAGTTCTTC.

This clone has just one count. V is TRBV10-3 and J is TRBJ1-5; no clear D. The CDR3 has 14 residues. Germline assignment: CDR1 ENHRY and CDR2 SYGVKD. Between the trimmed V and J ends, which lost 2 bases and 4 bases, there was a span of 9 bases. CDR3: CAISEEAGNQPQHF. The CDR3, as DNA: TGTGCCATCAGTGAGGAGGCGGGGAATCAGCCCCAGCATTTT.

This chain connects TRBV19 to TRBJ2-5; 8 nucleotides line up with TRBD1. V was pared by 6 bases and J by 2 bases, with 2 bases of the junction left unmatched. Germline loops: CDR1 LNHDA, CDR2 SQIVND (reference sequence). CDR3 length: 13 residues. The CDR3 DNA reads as TGTGCCAGTAGCGACAGGGGTCAAGAGACCCAGTACTTC. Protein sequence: CASSDRGQETQYF.